This T cell receptor beta chain came from a study of immune characterization of retroperitoneal liposarcoma. This clonotype has at least ten counts. This CDR3 has 16 amino acids. V lost 5 bases, J lost 10 bases, and 24 bases lay in between. CDR1 and CDR2 from the germline V gene are SGHNT and YENEEA. MiXCR, run by TCRdb on the PCR reads, gives a single entry per CDR3 protein. The sample contains roughly 10,000 distinct CDR3 sequences, 28% of which appear only once. The sequenced sample consisted of tumor tissue. This chain uses TRBV11-3 with TRBJ2-1; tentatively, D is TRBD2 (6 bases). This clonotype was sampled from a male donor with retroperitoneal liposarcoma. This chain's CDR3 is CASSPGGAQSSYEQFF. The CDR3 nucleotides are TGTGCCAGCAGCCCAGGCGGGGCTCAGAGCTCCTACGAGCAGTTCTTC.